One TCR beta chain is described in this entry. The antigen remains undetermined. V lost 0 bases, J lost 1 base, and 3 bases stayed unmatched. Germline-derived CDR1 and CDR2 are MNHEY and SVGAGI. CDR3 size: 16 residues. Naive, memory, effector memory and TEMRA subsets, all unstimulated, were sequenced in a few donor pairs. These data belong to a study of siplizumab effects on memory and regulatory T cells. Whole-study results and caveats: The diversity of naive T cells seemed greater than that of memory cells, and their alloresponse contribution seemed major.

Method: immunoSEQ multiplex PCR; TCRdb's copy keeps in-frame clones and lacks some. The data show 6,500 to 8,500 clones, with roughly 65% seen just once and around 48% held by the top ten. The clonotype originates from a human donor in good health. This chain joins TRBV6-5 and TRBJ2-5; 9 bases align to TRBD2. Specimen: effector memory CD8+ T cells sorted from blood. The subset: unstimulated CD8+ effector memory T cells. The CDR3 loop reads CASSYSPSGIQETQYF. In DNA form, the CDR3 reads TGTGCCAGCAGTTACTCGCCTAGCGGGATCCAAGAGACCCAGTACTTC.